The rows below give T cell receptor beta chains drawn from one sample of a study of T cells after posttransplantation cyclophosphamide. Using immunoSEQ multiplex PCR, the repertoire was profiled, and TCRdb retains in-frame clones only, with some absent. The sample holds approximately 56,000 clones, 85% to 95% seen once. Input material: PBMCs. These receptors all stem from a young woman in good health and a related stem cell transplant donor. Both conserved end residues are part of each CDR3. The order of the fields is J gene, D gene, V gene, clone size, CDR3 protein, CDR3 DNA. A D gene is named only where the DNA matches it firmly. Where a row states a size, it is once, few, many or the class of an expanded clone; other rows omit it.

j_call: TRBJ1-1; d_call: -; v_call: TRBV12-5; clone_size: -; cdr3_aa: CASGLVQGTEAFF; cdr3_nt: TGTGCTAGTGGTTTGGTCCAGGGTACTGAAGCTTTCTTT
j_call: TRBJ2-3; d_call: -; v_call: TRBV7-9; clone_size: -; cdr3_aa: CASSPSKESETQYF; cdr3_nt: TGTGCCAGCAGCCCCTCCAAAGAGAGCGAGACGCAGTATTTT
j_call: TRBJ1-5; d_call: -; v_call: TRBV2; clone_size: -; cdr3_aa: CASRPGEGSNQPQHF; cdr3_nt: TGTGCCAGCAGACCCGGGGAGGGGAGCAATCAGCCCCAGCATTTT
j_call: TRBJ1-5; d_call: -; v_call: TRBV5-1; clone_size: once; cdr3_aa: CASSLDSRQPQHF; cdr3_nt: TGCGCCAGCAGCTTGGACTCCAGGCAGCCCCAGCATTTT
j_call: TRBJ1-2; d_call: TRBD1; v_call: TRBV27; clone_size: -; cdr3_aa: CASRSFQQGNYGYTF; cdr3_nt: TGTGCCAGCAGATCCTTTCAACAGGGGAACTATGGCTACACCTTC
j_call: TRBJ2-5; d_call: -; v_call: TRBV4-1; clone_size: -; cdr3_aa: CASSGGRGAGETQYF; cdr3_nt: TGCGCCAGCAGCGGTGGGAGGGGGGCCGGGGAGACCCAGTACTTC
j_call: TRBJ1-3; d_call: -; v_call: TRBV18; clone_size: -; cdr3_aa: CASSPEGTSGNTIYF; cdr3_nt: TGTGCCAGCTCACCCGAGGGTACCTCTGGAAACACCATATATTTT
j_call: TRBJ2-4; d_call: TRBD1; v_call: TRBV30; clone_size: -; cdr3_aa: CAWSPLSDRGGKNIQYF; cdr3_nt: TGTGCCTGGAGTCCCCTTTCGGACAGGGGGGGCAAAAACATTCAGTACTTC
j_call: TRBJ2-1; d_call: TRBD2; v_call: TRBV4-3; clone_size: -; cdr3_aa: CASSQEGGNEQFF; cdr3_nt: TGCGCCAGCAGCCAAGAGGGAGGGAATGAGCAGTTCTTC
j_call: TRBJ2-3; d_call: TRBD1; v_call: TRBV15; clone_size: -; cdr3_aa: CATSRDLGGADTQYF; cdr3_nt: TGTGCCACCAGCAGAGATCTAGGGGGCGCAGATACGCAGTATTTT
j_call: TRBJ1-2; d_call: -; v_call: TRBV5-1; clone_size: -; cdr3_aa: CASSLSQIYGYTF; cdr3_nt: TGCGCCAGCAGCTTGTCGCAGATCTATGGCTACACCTTC
j_call: TRBJ1-1; d_call: TRBD1; v_call: TRBV11-1; clone_size: -; cdr3_aa: CASSTRTGLITEAFF; cdr3_nt: TGTGCCAGCAGCACCAGGACAGGGCTTATAACTGAAGCTTTCTTT
j_call: TRBJ2-7; d_call: -; v_call: TRBV7-2; clone_size: few; cdr3_aa: CASSLAPAYEQYF; cdr3_nt: TGTGCCAGCAGCTTAGCGCCAGCCTACGAGCAGTACTTC
j_call: TRBJ2-2; d_call: TRBD2; v_call: TRBV5-1; clone_size: -; cdr3_aa: CASSLGLAGGHTGELFF; cdr3_nt: TGCGCCAGCAGCTTGGGACTAGCGGGTGGTCACACCGGGGAGCTGTTTTTT
j_call: TRBJ1-2; d_call: TRBD1; v_call: TRBV5-8; clone_size: once; cdr3_aa: CASSFGDRAPYGYTF; cdr3_nt: TGTGCCAGCAGTTTCGGAGACAGGGCCCCCTATGGCTACACCTTC
j_call: TRBJ1-4; d_call: -; v_call: TRBV13; clone_size: once; cdr3_aa: CASGLRAGEKLFF; cdr3_nt: TGTGCCAGCGGCCTGAGGGCCGGTGAAAAACTGTTTTTT
j_call: TRBJ1-4; d_call: TRBD1; v_call: TRBV6-5; clone_size: -; cdr3_aa: CASSADRGGNEKLFF; cdr3_nt: TGTGCCAGCAGTGCGGACAGGGGGGGTAATGAAAAACTGTTTTTT
j_call: TRBJ1-2; d_call: -; v_call: TRBV27; clone_size: -; cdr3_aa: CASSLRWGVNYGYTF; cdr3_nt: TGTGCCAGCAGTTTACGATGGGGGGTCAACTATGGCTACACCTTC
j_call: TRBJ2-5; d_call: -; v_call: TRBV29-1; clone_size: -; cdr3_aa: CSVGQVETQYF; cdr3_nt: TGCAGCGTTGGGCAGGTGGAGACCCAGTACTTC
j_call: TRBJ1-2; d_call: -; v_call: TRBV11-2; clone_size: once; cdr3_aa: CASSLEGHGYTF; cdr3_nt: TGTGCCAGCAGCTTAGAGGGGCACGGCTACACCTTC
j_call: TRBJ1-6; d_call: -; v_call: TRBV2; clone_size: -; cdr3_aa: CASSDLGGKSPLHF; cdr3_nt: TGTGCCAGCAGTGATCTCGGGGGAAAGTCACCCCTCCACTTT
j_call: TRBJ2-3; d_call: -; v_call: TRBV7-9; clone_size: -; cdr3_aa: CASVGAAGTDTQYF; cdr3_nt: TGTGCCAGCGTGGGGGCTGCCGGCACAGATACGCAGTATTTT
j_call: TRBJ2-7; d_call: TRBD2; v_call: TRBV9; clone_size: -; cdr3_aa: CASSGGGGGAYEQYF; cdr3_nt: TGTGCCAGCAGCGGAGGTGGCGGGGGGGCCTACGAGCAGTACTTC